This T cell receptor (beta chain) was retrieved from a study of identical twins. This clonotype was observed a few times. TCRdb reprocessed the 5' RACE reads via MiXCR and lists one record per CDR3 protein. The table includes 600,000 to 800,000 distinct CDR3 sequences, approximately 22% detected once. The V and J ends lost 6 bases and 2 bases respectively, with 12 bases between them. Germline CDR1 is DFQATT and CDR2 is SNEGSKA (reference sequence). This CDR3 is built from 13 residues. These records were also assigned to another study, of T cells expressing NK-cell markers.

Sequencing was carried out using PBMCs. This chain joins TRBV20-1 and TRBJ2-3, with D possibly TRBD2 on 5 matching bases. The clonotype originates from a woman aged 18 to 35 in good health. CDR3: CSAADGITDTQYF. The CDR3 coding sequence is TGCAGTGCCGCGGACGGGATCACAGATACGCAGTATTTT.